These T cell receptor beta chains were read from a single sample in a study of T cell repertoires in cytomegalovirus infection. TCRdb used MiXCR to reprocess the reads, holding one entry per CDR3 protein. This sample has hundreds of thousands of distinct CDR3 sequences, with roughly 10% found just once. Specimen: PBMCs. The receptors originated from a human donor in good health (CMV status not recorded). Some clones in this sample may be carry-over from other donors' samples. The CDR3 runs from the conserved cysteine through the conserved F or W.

CDR3aa: CASNIGLSTDTQYF
len: 14
j_gene: TRBJ2-3
v_gene: TRBV5-1

CDR3aa: CATGGIGELFF
len: 11
j_gene: TRBJ2-2
v_gene: TRBV7-7

CDR3aa: CSAKLGYSNQPQHF
len: 14
j_gene: TRBJ1-5
v_gene: TRBV20-1

CDR3aa: CASSRQITYEQYF
len: 13
j_gene: TRBJ2-7
v_gene: TRBV19

CDR3aa: CSARRTSQETQYF
len: 13
j_gene: TRBJ2-5
v_gene: TRBV20-1

CDR3aa: CASSSPAGHVSNQPQHF
len: 17
j_gene: TRBJ1-5
v_gene: TRBV28

CDR3aa: CASSSSPTMVGSGANVLTF
len: 19
j_gene: TRBJ2-6
v_gene: TRBV5-4

CDR3aa: CASRLLNSNQPQHF
len: 14
j_gene: TRBJ1-5
v_gene: TRBV28

CDR3aa: CASSLGGVGGDEQFF
len: 15
j_gene: TRBJ2-1
v_gene: TRBV5-1

CDR3aa: CATRGFGTLLSDTQYF
len: 16
j_gene: TRBJ2-3
v_gene: TRBV28

CDR3aa: CASSLRQGGFEKLFF
len: 15
j_gene: TRBJ1-4
v_gene: TRBV7-9

CDR3aa: CASHVRSTDTQYF
len: 13
j_gene: TRBJ2-3
v_gene: TRBV5-1

CDR3aa: CASSQEGTGGRGEQFF
len: 16
j_gene: TRBJ2-1
v_gene: TRBV4-2

CDR3aa: CASSFRGGDGYTF
len: 13
j_gene: TRBJ1-2
v_gene: TRBV12-3/TRBV12-4

CDR3aa: CASSPWEGRYEQYF
len: 14
j_gene: TRBJ2-7
v_gene: TRBV5-1

CDR3aa: CASSTGTKLNTEAFF
len: 15
j_gene: TRBJ1-1
v_gene: TRBV19

CDR3aa: CASSEGRVNEQFF
len: 13
j_gene: TRBJ2-1
v_gene: TRBV6-1

CDR3aa: CASSLRGLFTSYNEQFF
len: 17
j_gene: TRBJ2-1
v_gene: TRBV12-3/TRBV12-4

CDR3aa: CSATPMASSNQPQHF
len: 15
j_gene: TRBJ1-5
v_gene: TRBV20-1

CDR3aa: CSARAGAGTVNSPLHF
len: 16
j_gene: TRBJ1-6
v_gene: TRBV20-1

CDR3aa: CAWGTDTQYF
len: 10
j_gene: TRBJ2-3
v_gene: TRBV30

CDR3aa: CASRSAGTLEQFF
len: 13
j_gene: TRBJ2-1
v_gene: TRBV7-8

CDR3aa: CASSKTTGNYGYTF
len: 14
j_gene: TRBJ1-2
v_gene: TRBV7-8

CDR3aa: CASSNDPVYEQYF
len: 13
j_gene: TRBJ2-7
v_gene: TRBV19

CDR3aa: CASSLQAQETQYF
len: 13
j_gene: TRBJ2-5
v_gene: TRBV28